What follows is one T cell receptor (beta chain) and its context. The antigen is not known. The table came from immunoSEQ multiplex PCR; TCRdb's copy has only in-frame clones and leaves some out. The sample holds tens of thousands of clones, almost 85% seen once. This record comes from a study of OX40 agonist ivuxolimab in advanced cancers. Overall study context: The patients received agonistic anti-OX40 (CD134) antibody ivuxolimab. Every patient in dose escalation had hepatocellular carcinoma, melanoma, renal cell or head and neck cancer. Subjects had a mean age of about 65 years, with a range of about 23 to 85; roughly 83% were male. Whole-study findings and limits: CD8+ T cells (on average) carried more expanded clones than CD4+ T cells.

Germline CDR1 is LNHDA and CDR2 is SQIVND (reference sequence). Unmatched junction bases numbered 14, after V lost 3 bases and J lost 1 base. The CDR3 is made up of 19 amino acids. The chain combines TRBV19 with TRBJ2-1; 8 nucleotides align to TRBD2. The sample here was CD4+ or CD8+ T cells sorted from blood, taken in a trial of the OX40 agonist ivuxolimab. The clonotype was recovered from an adult with an advanced solid tumor such as melanoma, head and neck, liver or kidney cancer. CDR3 residues: CASSMAGGLSPSSYNEQFF. The CDR3 coding sequence is TGTGCCAGTAGTATGGCGGGGGGACTCTCACCGAGTTCCTACAATGAGCAGTTCTTC.